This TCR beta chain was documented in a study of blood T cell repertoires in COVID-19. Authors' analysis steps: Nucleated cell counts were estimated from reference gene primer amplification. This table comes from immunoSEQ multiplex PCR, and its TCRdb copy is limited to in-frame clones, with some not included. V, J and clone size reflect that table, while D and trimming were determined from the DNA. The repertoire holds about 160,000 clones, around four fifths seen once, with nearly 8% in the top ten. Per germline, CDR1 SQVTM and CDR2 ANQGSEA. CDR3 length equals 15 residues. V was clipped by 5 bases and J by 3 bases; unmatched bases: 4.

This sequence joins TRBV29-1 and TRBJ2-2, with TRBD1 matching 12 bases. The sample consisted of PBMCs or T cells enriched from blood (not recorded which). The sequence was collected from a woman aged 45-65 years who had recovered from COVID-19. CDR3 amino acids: CSVRDRGHHTGELFF. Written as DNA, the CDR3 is TGCAGCGTTCGGGACAGGGGGCACCACACCGGGGAGCTGTTTTTT.